The entry that follows covers one T cell receptor beta chain sequence. This receptor's antigen is unknown. Within one base of it there is no much larger clone, and no base qualities were kept. The data derive from a study of cytomegalovirus exposure and HLA in healthy donors (dated by TCRdb to 2017 to 2019). Describing the broader study: An earlier analysis of several hundred of the donors reported roughly 300 Gb of sequence data and 117 million unique TCR beta sequences from 150 million to 200 million T cells. Around 320 gigabases of sequencing data and tens of millions of unique TCR sequences were included in an early release covering 500 to 750 HLA-typed donors. Among the roughly 370 genotyped donors, 81% belonged to the genetic ancestry cluster associated with self-reported Caucasian donors. The study aimed to test whether signatures of past pathogen exposure could be identified by cataloging public T cell receptors. The study profiled the T cell repertoires of fewer than 850 subjects by immunosequencing and related them to cytomegalovirus serostatus. In addition to the first cohort of 650 to 750 subjects, a separate validation cohort of under 150 different subjects was used. High-throughput TCR immunosequencing, statistical association of individual TCRs with disease status, and machine learning were combined to predict cytomegalovirus infection status. A later analysis re-examined previously published TCR beta repertoires from more than 550 donors and added high-resolution HLA genotyping to investigate patterns of TCR occurrence. In the later analysis, no new phenotypic data were used to find candidate immune exposures; instead, reliance was placed on TCR beta sequences and their occurrence across donors. To decide whether each TCR beta V gene segment behaved as functional or pseudogenic, an earlier analysis of approximately 590 of the donors relied on high-throughput TCR beta sequencing. Donor age, sex, ethnicity and CMV serostatus were collected together with the repertoire data. A later genetic analysis took genome-wide SNP genotypes for about 60% of the roughly 670 donors and used that subset as a discovery cohort. All discovery cohort repertoires had been generated using a single sequencing platform. HLA typing included class I and class II loci at four-digit resolution. The number of typed donors differed by locus: about 629-640 for A, B, C, DRB1 and DQB1; about 520 for DQA1; 606 for DPA1; and approximately 450 for DPB1. Roughly 5 DR-DQ haplotypes were handled as single units for association and clustering, since linkage in the cohort was strong. Among some 400 genotyped donors of the cohort, an average of approximately 240,000 unique TCR beta nucleotide sequences was sequenced per donor, of which about 18% were non-productive.

In total, 600 or so healthy bone marrow donors made up the cohort. At the time of sampling, all cohort members were nominally healthy, though unrecorded immune exposures were likely present. The donor was CMV seropositive and was included in the group of 250 to 300 seropositive cohort members. A peripheral blood sample was provided by each donor, and peripheral blood mononuclear cells were used for TCR beta sequencing. Genomic DNA was extracted from the blood cell samples with the Qiagen DNeasy Blood Extraction Kit. Overall results and qualifications from the work: A later analysis found that TCR association rates varied across HLA loci, with DRB1 alleles showing the most associated TCRs and HLA-C alleles the fewest. In this cohort, only TCR beta chains were sequenced, and detectable features were limited by the absence of alpha or paired-chain data. Several of the top co-occurrence clusters appeared to be linked to parvovirus B19, influenza, CMV and Epstein-Barr virus, according to a later analysis. A later analysis found that most CMV-associated TCR beta chains appeared HLA-restricted, with HLA associations seemingly driven largely by CMV exposure. Cytomegalovirus status was reported to be diagnosed by the classifier with high specificity and sensitivity in both the original and validation cohorts. A few of the identified cytomegalovirus-associated TCR beta chains were confirmed in vitro to be specific for cytomegalovirus antigens. A further reported finding was that TCR beta sequences accurately predicted the HLA-A and HLA-B alleles for most subjects in the first cohort. The earlier analysis of a few hundred of the donors excluded roughly 16 rarely observed V segments, including chromosome 9 orphons, because counts were too low. A later analysis associated some 17,000 TCR beta sequences with specific HLA alleles at a false discovery rate of 0.05. A cluster of highly shared sequence variants was judged likely to represent a technical artifact of the sequencing pipeline. The study listed 150 to 200 TCR beta chains as associated with cytomegalovirus. Strong co-occurrence of HLA alleles, especially DR and DQ, made assigning TCR associations to individual alleles difficult. An earlier analysis of around 540 of the donors showed that most TCR beta V segments appeared in productive rearrangements either about 87% or about 30% of the time, which broadly matched IMGT annotations. Most TCR sequences were observed very rarely across donors, whereas some public TCRs were present in many individuals. An association between a missense DCLRE1C variant and V-gene and J-gene trimming of TCR beta chains was found in a later genetic analysis and replicated in an independent cohort. In a later analysis, HLA-associated TCR beta chains showed more clonal expansion and lower generation probabilities than non-associated chains that were equally common. According to a later genetic analysis, donors in an Asian-associated ancestry cluster had fewer N-insertions in productive TCRs than the approximately 610-donor mean. Because some donors lacked HLA typing at each locus, the association tests relied only on the typed subset. Linkage disequilibrium might explain the correlated functional status among segregating V segments, but an unknown experimental factor could not be ruled out. Immune exposure information for the cohort was limited to CMV serostatus. The authors suggested that the approach could potentially be extended to other disease states and immunological phenotypes. Roughly uniform sequencing depth across donors was assumed in presence/absence analyses, although this assumption may not hold.

Library preparation used the immunoSEQ multiplex PCR assay. For the multiplex PCR, a mixture combining 60 forward primers for TCR Vbeta segments and 13 reverse primers for TCR Jbeta segments was used. Amplification of the CDR3 region of rearranged TCR beta genes was performed with a multiplex PCR assay on genomic DNA. The amplified TCR beta libraries were sequenced on the Illumina HiSeq System as 87-base-pair reads. The original methods were these. A later analysis tallied 80 million to 95 million unique TCR beta chains across the approximately 670 repertoires, and about 10 million of those chains were shared by two or more donors. To remove PCR and sequencing errors, raw reads were error-corrected and collapsed into unique sequences using a nearest-neighbor algorithm that merged closely related sequences. CDR3 sequences were aligned to IMGT reference sequences to assign V, D and J gene segments. For a sequence to be retained, a match of at least six nucleotides was required to both a V gene segment and a J gene segment. A rearrangement was called productive if the CDR3 had no stop codons and remained in frame with V and J, and every other rearrangement was called non-productive. CDR3 was defined according to IMGT convention as the region running from the second conserved V-encoded cysteine to the conserved J-encoded phenylalanine. Sequences without an unambiguous match to a single V gene segment were excluded from the earlier analysis of 500 to 700 of the donors. An earlier analysis of around 600 of the donors classified V segments as functional when productive rearrangements were above 56.7% and as segregating when the standard deviation between donors was above 5%. To diagnose cytomegalovirus status from the catalog of TCR beta chain sequences, a statistical classification framework was built. V and J gene assignment, in a later analysis, came from comparing TCR nucleotide sequences with IMGT/GENE-DB human TR gene sequences. Using the TCRdist pipeline, a later analysis assigned CDR3 sequences along with most-parsimonious VDJ recombination scenarios. In a later analysis, every TCR beta chain was defined by the combination of its CDR3 amino acid sequence and its V-gene family, and reads without a unique V-gene family were dropped. As a way to deal with suspected cross-contamination and a sequencing artifact, a later analysis dropped over 550 nucleotide sequences that were highly shared and had low generation probability. In a later analysis, a clonal expansion index for each public chain was calculated from normalized within-repertoire ranks of inferred template counts. In a later analysis, generation probabilities were computed with a VDJ recombination model fitted to out-of-frame rearrangements, and the resulting probabilities were checked against IGoR. In a later analysis, TCR-TCR, TCR-HLA and TCR-CMV co-occurrence was scored with hypergeometric tests, and a repertoire-size bias correction was applied to TCR pairs. A later analysis estimated false discovery rates by permuting HLA or CMV assignments 20 times. In a later analysis, co-occurring TCRs were grouped using DBSCAN, with TCRdist sequence similarity added in when clustering inside HLA-allele-positive subsets. For co-occurrence clustering, repertoires with fewer than 30,000 or more than 120,000 public chains were excluded, along with 4 to 6 repertoires with anomalous nucleotide sharing. TCRdb re-hosts the immuneACCESS table, in-frame sequences only. Its copies lack some clones; in the studies checked, an unresolved V gene accounts for under half of them, and the cause for the rest is not known. V, J and clone size are taken as reported in that table, and D and trimming were inferred from the DNA itself. A total of tens of thousands of clones appear in this sample, approximately 61% of them only once. The ten largest clones capture about a fifth of the sample.

Sequenced input: PBMCs. The receptor comes from a man in his forties or fifties in good health and CMV-seropositive.

The bases are TGTGCCAGTAGTATAGGGACTTTTTATGAGCAGTTCTTC. This sequence encodes CASSIGTFYEQFF. The V and J genes are TRBV19 and TRBJ2-1; matching of 5 bases hints at TRBD2 as the D gene. Deletion took 1 base off V and 8 bases off J, with a span of 9 bases between the germline ends. For CDR1 and CDR2, the germline V gene (reference sequence) lists LNHDA and SQIVND. The CDR3 sequence holds 13 residues, the cysteine and phenylalanine included. The retained sequence is limited to the CDR3, 39 bases, with the frame set at the first base.